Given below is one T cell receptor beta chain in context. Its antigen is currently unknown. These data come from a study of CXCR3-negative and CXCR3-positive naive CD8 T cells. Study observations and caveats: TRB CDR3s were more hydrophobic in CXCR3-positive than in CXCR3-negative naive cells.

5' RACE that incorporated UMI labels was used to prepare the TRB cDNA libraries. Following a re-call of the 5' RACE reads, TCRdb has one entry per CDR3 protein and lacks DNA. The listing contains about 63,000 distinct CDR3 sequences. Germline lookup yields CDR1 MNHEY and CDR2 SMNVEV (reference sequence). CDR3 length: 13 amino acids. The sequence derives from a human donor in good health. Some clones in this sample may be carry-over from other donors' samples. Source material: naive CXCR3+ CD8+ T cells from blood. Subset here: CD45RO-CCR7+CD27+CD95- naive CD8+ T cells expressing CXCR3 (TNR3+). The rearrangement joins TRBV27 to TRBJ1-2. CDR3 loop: CASSPRRFYGYTF.